A single sample is the source of the 14 T cell receptor beta chains below, sequenced in a study of cytomegalovirus exposure and HLA in healthy donors. This PCR relied on a set of 60 Vbeta primers and 13 Jbeta primers. Some clones are missing from TCRdb's copy, which holds only in-frame ones; the method was immunoSEQ multiplex PCR. There are about 190,000 clones in the sample; under 80% occur only once, and approximately 5% lies in the top ten. Sequencing input: PBMCs. The receptors shown here come from a young man in good health and CMV-seropositive.

This clone came up a few times. Other DNA sequences in this specimen translate into the identical CDR3. V gene TRBV28 combines with J gene TRBJ1-1, with TRBD1 identical over 8 bases. The CDR3 contains 14 residues. The ends lost 6 bases at V and 4 bases at J; junction bases unmatched: 7. Germline CDR1 reads MDHEN; CDR2 reads SYDVKM. CDR3 region: CASSLTGGITEAFF. CDR3 DNA: TGTGCCAGCAGCTTAACAGGGGGTATCACTGAAGCTTTCTTT.

As for this clone: An end of the junction differs from the germline gene, which may be a read error. The chain has TRBV9 and TRBJ1-2, with TRBD1 matching over 8 bases. Germline V lookup: CDR1 SGDLS, CDR2 YYNGEE. This CDR3 region has 15 residues. The CDR3 loop is CASSVLDRADYGYTF. In DNA form, the CDR3 reads TGTGCCAGCAGCGTTCTGGACAGGGCGGACTACGGCTACACCTTC.

V is TRBV15 and J is TRBJ2-3; 9 bases are a match to TRBD2. The CDR3 is 13 amino acids. Germline V lookup: CDR1 LNHNV, CDR2 YYDKDF (reference sequence). J was trimmed by 5 bases and V by 8 bases; bases with no gene match: 5. The CDR3 nucleotides are TGTGCCACCGCGGGGGGGCTTATAGATACGCAGTATTTT. Encoded protein: CATAGGLIDTQYF.

The genes are TRBV19 and TRBJ1-2, with 11 bases fitting TRBD1. CDR3 length: 13 residues. CDR1 is LNHDA and CDR2 is SQIVND in the germline V gene (reference sequence). Germline trimming cut 5 bases from V and 8 bases from J; bases unmatched to any gene: 4. As DNA, the CDR3 is TGTGCCAGTAGTGGACAGGGGGCGCACGGCTACACCTTC. The encoded protein is CASSGQGAHGYTF.

This clone was detected only a few times. This chain links TRBV7-2 with TRBJ2-5; perhaps TRBD1 as D (6 bases). The germline CDR1 and CDR2 sequences are SGHTA and FQGNSA. V was clipped by 5 bases and J by 2 bases, with 12 bases between them. This CDR3 is 14 amino acids long. CDR3 in DNA: TGTGCCAGCAGCACCCGGACAGCGCAAGAGACCCAGTACTTC. Amino acids: CASSTRTAQETQYF. Full variable domain (missing parts from reference TRBV7-2 and TRBJ2-5): GAGVSQSPSNKVTEKGKDVELRCDPISGHTALYWYRQSLGQGLEFLIYFQGNSAPDKSGLPSDRFSAERTGGSVSTLTIQRTQQEDSAVYLCASSTRTAQETQYFGPGTRLLVL.

This sequence joins TRBV5-4 and TRBJ2-1; TRBD2 agrees at 7 bases. Germline values: CDR1 SGHNT, CDR2 YYREEE (reference sequence). The CDR3 is 16 amino acids. J lost 4 bases, V lost 7 bases, and 14 bases had no gene match. CDR3 coding DNA: TGTGCCAGCCATCCTCCCCCTAGCGGTCTATACAATGAGCAGTTCTTC. Residues: CASHPPPSGLYNEQFF.

This chain links TRBV30 with TRBJ1-3; D is unresolved. The V end lost 2 bases, the J end lost 0 bases, and 5 bases lay between the germline ends. From germline, CDR1 is GTSNPN and CDR2 SVGIG (reference sequence). This CDR3 is built from 13 residues. Here the CDR3 reads CAWSPGSGNTIYF. The CDR3 nucleotides are TGTGCCTGGAGTCCCGGCTCTGGAAACACCATATATTTT.

The V call is TRBV9, the J call TRBJ2-1; no clear D. The germline V and J ends were trimmed by 0 bases and 6 bases, with 13 bases remaining between them. Germline V CDR1 and CDR2: SGDLS, YYNGEE. This CDR3 spans 15 amino acids. This CDR3 is CASSVGSSTRNEQFF. CDR3 nucleotides: TGTGCCAGCAGCGTAGGTAGTAGCACCCGCAATGAGCAGTTCTTC.

CDR3 sequence reads: CASSIDLWSSEQYF. CDR3 DNA: TGTGCCAGTAGTATAGATCTTTGGAGCAGCGAGCAGTACTTC. The gene calls are TRBV19 and TRBJ2-7; the D is unclear. The CDR3 length is 14 residues. Germline values: CDR1 LNHDA, CDR2 SQIVND (reference sequence). V was cut by 0 bases and J by 6 bases, with 12 bases left in between.

V gene TRBV29-1 combines with J gene TRBJ2-3; a possible D gene is TRBD2 (6 bases). V lost 3 bases and J 0 bases, leaving 13 bases between the germline ends. Germline loops: CDR1 SQVTM, CDR2 ANQGSEA. CDR3 length: 15 residues. The CDR3 reads CSVEKSAGSTDTQYF. The CDR3 DNA sequence: TGCAGCGTTGAGAAGAGTGCGGGAAGCACAGATACGCAGTATTTT.

V gene TRBV5-8 combines with J gene TRBJ2-2; D is undetermined. Deletions cut 1 base from V and 2 bases from J, with 9 bases between. Germline CDR1 and CDR2: SGHTS and YDEGEE. The length of the CDR3 is 15 residues. The CDR3 spells CASSLQQINTGELFF. CDR3 nucleotide sequence: TGTGCCAGCAGCTTGCAACAGATAAACACCGGGGAGCTGTTTTTT.

This clone was recorded once. The V and J genes are TRBV6-5 and TRBJ2-5, with 7 bases that match TRBD1. J lost 1 base, V lost 5 bases, and 4 bases had no gene match. CDR3 size: 14 residues. CDR1 is MNHEY, CDR2 SVGAGI, per germline. CDR3 residues: CASSRQGSQETQYF. The CDR3 DNA reads TGTGCCAGCAGTAGACAGGGTTCCCAAGAGACCCAGTACTTC.

This chain uses TRBV6-1 with TRBJ2-5, with 8 positions matching TRBD2. This CDR3 has 14 amino acids. The J segment lost 3 bases and the V segment lost 6 bases, leaving 6 bases of the junction unmatched. Germline V CDR1 and CDR2: MNHNS, SASEGT. DNA for the CDR3: TGTGCCAGCAGCCCGGGGGGGGGCGAAGAGACCCAGTACTTC. Protein product: CASSPGGGEETQYF.

The rearrangement joins TRBV7-9 to TRBJ2-7; no firm D call. V lost 3 bases to trimming and J lost 0 bases, with 3 bases between them. Germline CDR1 is SEHNR and CDR2 is FQNEAQ (reference sequence). The CDR3 spans 12 residues. Here the CDR3 reads CASSFSSYEQYF. In DNA, the CDR3 is TGTGCCAGCAGCTTCAGCTCCTACGAGCAGTACTTC. The variable domain in full, with the rest retrieved from reference TRBV7-9 and TRBJ2-7, is DTGVSQNPRHKITKRGQNVTFRCDPISEHNRLYWYRQTLGQGPEFLTYFQNEAQLEKSRLLSDRFSAERPKGSFSTLEIQRTEQGDSAMYLCASSFSSYEQYFGPGTRLTVT.